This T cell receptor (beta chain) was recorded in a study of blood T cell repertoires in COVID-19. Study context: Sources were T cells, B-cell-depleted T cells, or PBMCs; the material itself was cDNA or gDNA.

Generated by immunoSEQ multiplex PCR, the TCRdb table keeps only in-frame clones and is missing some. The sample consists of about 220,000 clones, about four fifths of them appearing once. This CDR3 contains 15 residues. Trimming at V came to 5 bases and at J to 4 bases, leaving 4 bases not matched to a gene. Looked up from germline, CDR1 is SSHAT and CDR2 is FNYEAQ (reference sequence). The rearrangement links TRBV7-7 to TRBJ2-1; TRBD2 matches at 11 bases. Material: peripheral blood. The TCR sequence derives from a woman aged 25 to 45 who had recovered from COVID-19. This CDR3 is CASSTSGRGYNEQFF. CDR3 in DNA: TGTGCCAGCAGCACTAGCGGGAGAGGGTACAATGAGCAGTTCTTC.